Below, 24 T cell receptor beta chains from the same sample are listed, as sequenced in a study of blood T cell repertoires in COVID-19 (dated by TCRdb to the early 2020s). Library construction relied on the immunoSEQ multiplex PCR assay. Here the immuneACCESS table is served through TCRdb, limited to in-frame sequences with V and J called. Missing clones are a known gap in these copies; in checked studies unresolved V genes cover under half, and the rest lacks a known reason. Within this sample are 150,000 to 200,000 clones, with roughly 90% of them counted one time only. Roughly a sixth of the sample is taken by the ten largest. The sequenced material came from peripheral blood. The source of these receptors is a man aged 55-75 years with active or convalescent COVID-19.

The gene calls are TRBV10-3 and TRBJ1-4, with 9 positions matching TRBD1. This CDR3 has 18 amino acids. V was pared by 0 bases and J by 4 bases, with 9 bases of the junction left unmatched. The germline V gene has CDR1 ENHRY and CDR2 SYGVKD. CDR3 sequence: CAISESTGQGPFNEKLFF. CDR3 bases: TGTGCCATCAGTGAGTCGACAGGACAGGGGCCTTTTAATGAAAAACTGTTTTTT.

In nucleotides, the CDR3 is TGTGCCAGCAGCGTAGGGACAGGACACGGCTACACCTTC. Amino acids: CASSVGTGHGYTF. The chain recombines TRBV9 with TRBJ1-2; 7 bases match TRBD1. The trim removed 0 bases at V and 8 bases at J, leaving 4 bases unmatched. Germline V gene data show CDR1 as SGDLS and CDR2 as YYNGEE. The CDR3 has 13 amino acids.

The chain combines TRBV7-8 with TRBJ2-7; 11 positions agree with TRBD1. V shed 6 bases, J shed 7 bases, and the junction held 5 bases outside the gene matches. This CDR3 has 13 residues. Germline V gene lookup returns CDR1 SGHVS and CDR2 FQNEAQ. CDR3 amino acids: CASRPGQGGEQYF. The DNA for the CDR3 is TGTGCCAGCAGACCGGGACAGGGGGGAGAGCAGTACTTC.

V gene TRBV10-1 combines with J gene TRBJ2-1; D is possibly TRBD1 (7 bases). Between the trimmed V and J ends, which lost 5 bases and 4 bases, there was a span of 15 bases. Germline CDR1 WNHNN, CDR2 SYGVQD (reference sequence). This CDR3 comprises 15 residues. Here the CDR3 reads CASSQGGWDYNEQFF. DNA of the CDR3: TGCGCCAGCAGTCAGGGGGGTTGGGATTACAATGAGCAGTTCTTC.

This chain connects TRBV3-1 (or the pseudogene TRBV3-2) to TRBJ1-1, with 8 bases that match TRBD1. The CDR3 is 13 residues long. CDR1 and CDR2 (germline): LGHDT, YNNKEL (reference sequence). V shed 7 bases and J 2 bases; nucleotides not matched to a gene: 3. In DNA, the CDR3 is TGTGCCAGCACTGACAGGGGTAACACTGAAGCTTTCTTT. Residues: CASTDRGNTEAFF.

This chain joins TRBV2 and TRBJ1-5; D might be TRBD1 (6 bases). The CDR3 consists of 14 residues. In germline, CDR1 is SNHLY, CDR2 FYNNEI. V dropped 7 bases and J dropped 6 bases, with 16 bases sitting between them. The CDR3 nucleotides are TGTGCCAGCAAGCAGGTGGGGGCACGTCAGCCCCAGCATTTT. It yields the protein CASKQVGARQPQHF.

The V call is TRBV13, the J call TRBJ1-1, with D unclear. CDR3 length: 16 amino acids. V was pared by 0 bases and J by 3 bases, with 14 bases between. Germline CDR1 is PRHDT and CDR2 is FYEKMQ (reference sequence). The CDR3 coding sequence is TGTGCCAGCAGCTTAGGCCTAGCCGTAGCGGACACTGAAGCTTTCTTT. Protein sequence: CASSLGLAVADTEAFF.

The chain links TRBV7-2 to TRBJ2-3, with 8 bases identical to TRBD1. The ends lost 1 base at V and 11 bases at J; junction bases unmatched: 8. The length of the CDR3 is 14 residues. Germline V gene data show CDR1 as SGHTA and CDR2 as FQGNSA. In nucleotides, the CDR3 is TGTGCCAGCAGCTTAGATACAGGGGGTCGGAGGCAGTATTTT. Translating it yields CASSLDTGGRRQYF.

The table lists this clone with a count of one. The CDR3 loop reads CASSAQGSPLHF. The DNA for the CDR3 is TGTGCCAGCAGCGCGCAGGGTTCACCCCTCCACTTT. V gene TRBV9 combines with J gene TRBJ1-6; weak D call: TRBD1 (5 bases). The CDR3 contains 12 residues. V lost 3 bases to trimming and J lost 9 bases, with 7 bases between them. The germline CDR1 and CDR2 sequences are SGDLS and YYNGEE.

The chain employs TRBV7-9 and TRBJ2-7; 12 bases fit TRBD1. The CDR3 has 17 residues. The junction had 10 bases not matched to a gene; V was cut back by 4 bases and J by 3 bases. Germline CDR1 is SEHNR and CDR2 is FQNEAQ (reference sequence). The CDR3 DNA follows: TGTGCCAGCAGCTCCGCCGGGACAGGGGGCGGGGGCTACGAGCAGTACTTC. It translates to CASSSAGTGGGGYEQYF.

The chain employs TRBV27 and TRBJ1-1; 10 bases are a match to TRBD1. The V gene end was trimmed by 6 bases and the J gene end by 3 bases; junction bases not matched to a gene: 13. This CDR3 region has 17 residues. Germline V gene sequence: CDR1 MNHEY, CDR2 SMNVEV (reference sequence). The CDR3 reads CASRLTGGFLPDTEAFF. Here the CDR3 DNA reads TGTGCCAGCAGACTGACAGGGGGCTTCCTTCCTGACACTGAAGCTTTCTTT.

The CDR3 DNA follows: TGTGCCATCAGTGGGACAGGGCTAAATTCACCCCTCCACTTT. This sequence encodes CAISGTGLNSPLHF. V usage is TRBV10-3 and J usage is TRBJ1-6; 8 bases match TRBD1. The germline gives CDR1 ENHRY, CDR2 SYGVKD. The V gene end was trimmed by 4 bases and the J gene end by 7 bases; junction bases not matched to a gene: 3. The CDR3 is made up of 14 amino acids.

The chain uses TRBV30 and TRBJ1-2; perhaps TRBD1 as D (6 bases). V was clipped by 0 bases and J by 8 bases, with 22 bases between them. Germline lookup yields CDR1 GTSNPN and CDR2 SVGIG (reference sequence). CDR3 length: 16 amino acids. CDR3 nucleotides: TGTGCCTGGAGTGTAAGAGGACAGCCGGGCGCCGTAGGCTACACCTTC. It yields the protein CAWSVRGQPGAVGYTF.

J is TRBJ2-7 and V is TRBV5-4; possible D gene TRBD1, 6 bases. The CDR3 has 15 residues. Trimming removed 1 base at V and 0 bases at J, with 11 bases between. Germline-derived CDR1 and CDR2 are SGHNT and YYREEE (reference sequence). CDR3 in amino acids: CASSLRQESSYEQYF. The CDR3 DNA reads as TGTGCCAGCAGCTTGAGACAGGAAAGCTCCTACGAGCAGTACTTC.

The chain links TRBV13 to TRBJ2-7, with a possible D match to TRBD2 (5 bases). This CDR3 spans 14 amino acids. Looked up from germline, CDR1 is PRHDT and CDR2 is FYEKMQ (reference sequence). The V end lost 5 bases, the J end lost 6 bases, and 17 bases lay between the germline ends. Written as DNA, the CDR3 is TGTGCCAGCAGCCCAAACCCCCTAGCCCCCGAGCAGTACTTC. This translates into CASSPNPLAPEQYF. The entire variable domain, with the rest obtained from reference TRBV13 and TRBJ2-7, is as follows: AAGVIQSPRHLIKEKRETATLKCYPIPRHDTVYWYQQGPGQDPQFLISFYEKMQSDKGSIPDRFSAQQFSDYHSELNMSSLELGDSALYFCASSPNPLAPEQYFGPGTRLTVT.

J is TRBJ1-1 and V is TRBV23-1; TRBD1 matches 9 bases. TRBV23-1 is given ORF status, its function remaining uncertain. The CDR3 covers 16 residues. The ends lost 4 bases at V and 8 bases at J; junction bases unmatched: 14. The CDR3 DNA follows: TGCGCCAGCAGTCGCGGGGAAAACCGGGACAGGGAGGAAGCTTTCTTT. The encoded protein is CASSRGENRDREEAFF.

This chain uses TRBV6-4 with TRBJ2-1, with unresolved D. CDR3 length: 13 residues. The V and J ends lost 0 bases and 4 bases respectively, with 4 bases between them. Germline-derived CDR1 and CDR2 are MRHNA and SNTAGT. CDR3 loop: CASSDSRYNEQFF. CDR3 DNA: TGTGCCAGCAGTGACTCCAGGTACAATGAGCAGTTCTTC.

This sequence joins TRBV12-5 and TRBJ1-5; 7 nucleotides match TRBD1. V lost 7 bases to trimming and J lost 4 bases; unmatched junction nucleotides: 7. The CDR3 has 14 residues. CDR1 LGHNT and CDR2 FRNRAP come from the germline V gene. The CDR3 nucleotides read TGTGCTAGTGCCCCGCCAGGGGGAAATCAGCCCCAGCATTTT. Translating it yields CASAPPGGNQPQHF.

The V gene is TRBV11-2, the J gene TRBJ1-2, with D hard to call. CDR3 size: 13 residues. Trimming removed 1 base at V and 4 bases at J, with 7 bases between. CDR1 is SGHAT, CDR2 FQNNGV, per germline. As DNA, the CDR3 is TGTGCCAGCAGCTTAGTACAGAGCTATGGCTACACCTTC. It yields the protein CASSLVQSYGYTF.

V usage is TRBV5-1 and J usage is TRBJ2-1; no clear D. The CDR3 totals 15 residues. Trimming shortened V by 1 base and J by 8 bases, and 16 bases separated the two germline ends. Germline CDR1 and CDR2: SGHRS and YFSETQ. The CDR3 protein is CASSLSNSPWDEQFF. CDR3 nucleotide sequence: TGCGCCAGCAGCTTGTCGAACAGTCCGTGGGATGAGCAGTTCTTC.

The chain is built from TRBV7-9 and TRBJ2-1, with 7 bases that match TRBD1. The V gene's germline CDR1 is SEHNR and CDR2 FQNEAQ (reference sequence). Trimming at V came to 2 bases and at J to 5 bases, leaving 6 bases not matched to a gene. CDR3 length: 15 residues. DNA of the CDR3: TGTGCCAGCAGCTTAACGCAGGGGGTAAACAATGAGCAGTTCTTC. This encodes CASSLTQGVNNEQFF.

The table lists this clone with a few counts. Other nucleotide sequences from this sample produce the same CDR3. The chain links TRBV5-1 to TRBJ1-1; D uncertain. This CDR3 spans 14 amino acids. Germline loops: CDR1 SGHRS, CDR2 YFSETQ. The germline V and J ends were trimmed by 0 bases and 0 bases, with 6 bases remaining between them. CDR3 residues: CASSLDSLNTEAFF. In DNA, the CDR3 is TGCGCCAGCAGCTTGGACAGCTTGAACACTGAAGCTTTCTTT.

This rearrangement joins TRBV15 to TRBJ1-2, with 7 bases matching TRBD1. Germline V gene lookup returns CDR1 LNHNV and CDR2 YYDKDF (reference sequence). The J segment lost 6 bases and the V segment lost 0 bases, leaving 7 bases of the junction unmatched. This CDR3 has 15 amino acids. The CDR3 protein is CATSRDHGRGDGYTF. DNA for the CDR3: TGTGCCACCAGCAGAGATCATGGCAGGGGGGATGGCTACACCTTC.

This sequence joins TRBV27 and TRBJ2-5; 12 nucleotides align to TRBD2. The germline V gene has CDR1 MNHEY and CDR2 SMNVEV (reference sequence). Germline trimming cut 0 bases from V and 5 bases from J; bases unmatched to any gene: 4. This CDR3 contains 16 residues. The CDR3 coding sequence is TGTGCCAGCAGTTTATCGCTAGCGGGGGGGCGTGAGACCCAGTACTTC. Translated, it gives CASSLSLAGGRETQYF.